Listed below are T cell receptor beta chains from one sample, sequenced in a study of shared clonotypes between healthy human individuals. The table came from immunoSEQ multiplex PCR; TCRdb's copy has only in-frame clones and leaves some out. The table lists under 2,000,000 clones, about 95% of them singletons. Sequences were obtained from naive CD8+ T cells sorted from blood. Source of these receptors: a man aged 18 to 35 in good health. Each CDR3 is given with its conserved first and last residue. The order of the fields is clone size, D gene, V gene, J gene, CDR3 protein. D genes are given only for firm matches. Expanded clones are given a class, and other clones once, few, many or no size at all.

>.|.|TRBV28|TRBJ1-1
CASSPLSPEAFF
>.|.|TRBV28|TRBJ1-4
CASSLWAGDNEKLFF
>.|TRBD1|TRBV7-9|TRBJ1-2
CASSPISGTGGGYTF
>.|TRBD1|TRBV4-2|TRBJ1-6
CASSQDVGTVDSPLHF
>.|TRBD1|TRBV19|TRBJ2-7
CASSIAGGSYEQYF
>.|.|TRBV27|TRBJ1-1
CASIWGRRRDGREAFF
>.|TRBD1|TRBV15|TRBJ2-2
CATSADPGQGAVGELFF
>.|.|TRBV7-9|TRBJ1-4
CASSFGAEKLFF
>.|TRBD2|TRBV6-1|TRBJ2-7
CASSWGGSLSYEQYF
>.|.|TRBV7-9|TRBJ1-1
CASSPTRGAQANTEAFF
>once|TRBD1|TRBV27|TRBJ2-1
CASSPDRGTYNEQFF
>.|.|TRBV13|TRBJ2-7
CASSLDRGGTVLHEQYF
>.|TRBD2|TRBV11-2|TRBJ2-1
CASSLVGGGEQFF
>.|.|TRBV7-9|TRBJ1-1
CASSPRLPGPEAFF
>few|.|TRBV7-9|TRBJ2-7
CASSLPGHSYEQYF
>.|.|TRBV4-3|TRBJ2-7
CASSQYLQGYEQYF
>.|.|TRBV6-5|TRBJ2-5
CASSLGRDSQETQYF
>.|.|TRBV6-5|TRBJ1-5
CASSYRAEVQPQHF
>once|TRBD1|TRBV7-6|TRBJ2-7
CASSSRTGSTYEQYF
>.|.|TRBV5-4|TRBJ1-1
CASTSNGWDEAFF
>once|.|TRBV30|TRBJ2-1
CAWAGGSNEQFF
>once|.|TRBV9|TRBJ1-3
CASSVGLPSSGNTIYF
>.|TRBD2|TRBV28|TRBJ2-3
CASSLGGGLSDTQYF
>.|.|TRBV4-3|TRBJ2-1
CASSQVMVSYNEQFF
>.|.|TRBV6-1|TRBJ2-7
CASSILDRSSYEQYF
>.|TRBD2|TRBV29-1|TRBJ2-7
CSVESGESYEQYF
>once|.|TRBV10-2|TRBJ1-1
CASNQGPMNTEAFF
>.|.|TRBV6-6|TRBJ2-4
CASSYSTGSGDIQYF
>.|.|TRBV19|TRBJ1-2
CASSIGRGVDGYTF
>.|.|TRBV28|TRBJ2-7
CASSLVGDEQYF
>few|.|TRBV19|TRBJ1-1
CASSPWTANTEAFF
>.|.|TRBV6-5|TRBJ1-2
CASSYSGVGYGYTF
>.|.|TRBV29-1|TRBJ2-5
CSSQGETQYF
>.|.|TRBV11-2|TRBJ1-2
CASSFRVDYGYTF
>.|TRBD1|TRBV10-1|TRBJ2-2
CASGTANTGELFF
>.|.|TRBV4-1|TRBJ1-6
CASSQGQGRNSPLHF
>.|.|TRBV5-8|TRBJ1-5
CASSLLNSNQPQHF
>.|TRBD2|TRBV4-3|TRBJ2-7
CASSQGLADYEQYF
>.|.|TRBV7-8|TRBJ2-1
CASSLVSGEYNEQFF
>.|.|TRBV18|TRBJ1-2
CASSRLTEGYYGYTF
>.|.|TRBV7-2|TRBJ2-3
CASSLDPAPTDTQYF
>.|.|TRBV6-5|TRBJ1-2
CASSLDSYGYTF
>.|TRBD2|TRBV19|TRBJ2-1
CASSAGGIYNEQFF
>.|.|TRBV2|TRBJ2-1
CASTPGIEGQFF
>.|TRBD2|TRBV19|TRBJ2-7
CASSFSGYEQYF
>.|.|TRBV7-9|TRBJ1-1
CASSFGASTEAFF
>.|.|TRBV9|TRBJ2-7
CASSVGDRETYEQYF
>.|TRBD2|TRBV29-1|TRBJ2-3
CSVELAVTDTQYF
>.|.|TRBV28|TRBJ1-1
CASSHNRVENTEAFF
>.|TRBD1|TRBV12-5|TRBJ2-6
CASGSSGTGESGANVLTF
>.|TRBD2|TRBV29-1|TRBJ2-5
CSVDPLVAGQETQYF
>.|.|TRBV9|TRBJ1-2
CASTPLILPNYGYTF
>.|.|TRBV27|TRBJ2-7
CASSLSGQGSYEQYF
>.|TRBD1|TRBV12-5|TRBJ1-1
CASGRDRGVNTEAFF
>.|.|TRBV4-1|TRBJ2-7
CASSQDLGGGEQYF
>.|.|TRBV19|TRBJ1-2
CASSIVASNYGYTF
>.|TRBD2|TRBV11-2|TRBJ2-1
CASSLLLAGGPMDEQFF
>.|.|TRBV7-9|TRBJ1-2
CASSYPLPGLQDYGYTF
>.|.|TRBV30|TRBJ1-1
CAWSKGQGTEAFF
>.|.|TRBV4-3|TRBJ2-1
CASSHLYLSSNEQFF